This entry describes one T cell receptor (beta chain). This specimen comes from a study of T-cell memory formation after mild COVID-19. MiXCR was run by TCRdb on the 5' RACE reads, yielding one entry per CDR3 protein. The sample yields under 400,000 distinct CDR3 sequences, approximately 29% seen once. Germline assignment: CDR1 SQVTM and CDR2 ANQGSEA. The CDR3 contains 13 residues. With V trimmed by 4 bases and J by 4 bases, 6 bases remained unmatched. This TCR came from an adult woman who had mild COVID-19 (a few samples of this study predate the infection). Cell type and time point are not known. The rearrangement joins TRBV29-1 to TRBJ1-1; 7 nucleotides align to TRBD1. Sequencing was done on a sample of PBMCs or a T cell subset sorted from them (not recorded which). The CDR3 sequence: CSVGGQWSTEAFF. The CDR3 nucleotides read TGCAGCGTTGGGGGACAGTGGAGCACTGAAGCTTTCTTT.